Below are 21 T cell receptor beta chains sequenced from a single sample in a study of blood T cell repertoires in COVID-19. Profiling relied on immunoSEQ multiplex PCR, and the TCRdb table lists in-frame clones only, not all of them. The sample has a few hundred thousand clones, 70% to 90% seen once. Sequences were obtained from peripheral blood. These receptors originate from a woman in her 70s with COVID-19, enrolled during active disease.

The chain is built from TRBV4-1 and TRBJ1-1; D not certain. Germline assignment: CDR1 MGHRA and CDR2 YSYEKL. This CDR3 contains 15 residues. Trimming stripped 0 bases from V and 2 bases from J, with 10 bases between. CDR3 bases: TGCGCCAGCAGCCAAGATGGGCGGGGAAACACTGAAGCTTTCTTT. Translating gives CASSQDGRGNTEAFF.

The CDR3 DNA is TGTGCCAGCAGCTTAAGAGGGTGGGAGAACACTGAAGCTTTCTTT. Its protein is CASSLRGWENTEAFF. The rearrangement links TRBV5-5 to TRBJ1-1; the D is unclear. V lost 2 bases, J lost 1 base, and 12 bases lay in between. The germline V gene encodes CDR1 SGHKS and CDR2 YYEKEE (reference sequence). This CDR3 is 15 amino acids long. The full variable domain, in which reference TRBV5-5 and TRBJ1-1 provide the parts outside the CDR3, is DAGVTQSPTHLIKTRGQQVTLRCSPISGHKSVSWYQQVLGQGPQFIFQYYEKEERGRGNFPDRFSARQFPNYSSELNVNALLLGDSALYLCASSLRGWENTEAFFGQGTRLTVV.

The J gene is TRBJ1-2, the V gene TRBV5-1; 10 nucleotides line up with TRBD1. Germline loops: CDR1 SGHRS, CDR2 YFSETQ. The CDR3 contains 16 residues. V was pared by 5 bases and J by 2 bases, with 9 bases of the junction left unmatched. This CDR3 reads CASRGTGAPTNYGYTF. DNA for the CDR3: TGCGCCAGCAGGGGGACAGGGGCGCCCACCAACTATGGCTACACCTTC.

This clone appeared once. The chain joins TRBV4-3 to TRBJ2-6, with D hard to call. In germline, CDR1 is LGHNA, CDR2 YSLEER. There are 14 residues in the CDR3. Trimming removed 1 base from V and 4 bases from J, with 5 bases in between. In nucleotides, the CDR3 is TGCGCCAGCAGCCAAGGTGGCGGGGCCAACGTCCTGACTTTC. Translation gives CASSQGGGANVLTF.

In this sample, this clone turned up once. The CDR3 DNA reads as TGTGCCAGCAGTTTAGTCAGGGGCGGGCACGAGCAGTACTTC. It translates to CASSLVRGGHEQYF. The chain joins TRBV27 to TRBJ2-7; D is possibly TRBD1 (6 bases). CDR1 and CDR2 (germline): MNHEY, SMNVEV (reference sequence). The V end was cut by 2 bases, the J end by 5 bases, with 13 bases between. This CDR3 has 14 amino acids.

CDR3 residues: CASSTPSGAGDYGYTF. CDR3 DNA sequence: TGTGCCAGTAGTACCCCCTCCGGGGCAGGGGATTACGGCTACACCTTC. The chain couples TRBV19 to TRBJ1-2, with D perhaps TRBD1 (6 bases). V lost 4 bases and J lost 8, with 23 bases in between. Germline values: CDR1 LNHDA, CDR2 SQIVND (reference sequence). This CDR3 has 16 residues.

The chain combines TRBV2 with TRBJ1-1, with unresolved D. Trimming left V 6 bases short and J 7 bases short, with 21 bases between. CDR1 SNHLY and CDR2 FYNNEI come from the germline V gene. CDR3 length: 15 residues. For the CDR3, the DNA is TGTGCCAGCAGAGAACAAAGAGCGCTGGTGGGTGAAGCTTTCTTT. It encodes CASREQRALVGEAFF.

This sequence joins TRBV4-2 and TRBJ2-2; TRBD2 agrees at 10 bases. Germline CDR1 LGHNA, CDR2 YNFKEQ. Trimming removed 5 bases from V and 3 bases from J; junction bases left unmatched: 9. There are 17 residues in the CDR3. In DNA, the CDR3 is TGTGCCAGCAGCTCTCCTAGCGGGGGTCGTGACACCGGGGAGCTGTTTTTT. It translates to CASSSPSGGRDTGELFF.

The chain has TRBV24-1 and TRBJ1-5; the D is unclear. Germline V lookup: CDR1 KGHDR, CDR2 SFDVKD. V lost 9 bases and J lost 9, with 14 bases in between. This CDR3 is built from 12 residues. The chain's CDR3 is CATPAISRPQHF. The CDR3 DNA sequence: TGTGCCACCCCTGCGATTAGCCGGCCCCAGCATTTT.

This clone was recorded a few times. V gene TRBV9 combines with J gene TRBJ1-2; 8 bases are a match to TRBD1. J lost 8 bases, V lost 5 bases, and 8 bases had no gene match. The CDR3 runs to 13 residues. Germline V gives CDR1 SGDLS, CDR2 YYNGEE. The CDR3 loop is CASRTQGAGGYTF. In DNA, the CDR3 is TGTGCCAGCAGAACCCAGGGGGCTGGAGGCTACACCTTC. Supplemented by reference TRBV9 and TRBJ1-2, the full variable domain reads DSGVTQTPKHLITATGQRVTLRCSPRSGDLSVYWYQQSLDQGLQFLIQYYNGEERAKGNILERFSAQQFPDLHSELNLSSLELGDSALYFCASRTQGAGGYTFGSGTRLTVV.

V is TRBV6-2 or TRBV6-3 and J is TRBJ2-1; D might be TRBD1 (5 bases). V was shortened by 4 bases and J by 4 bases, with 5 bases between the two germline ends. Germline-derived CDR1 and CDR2 are MNHEY and SVGEGT. The CDR3 sequence is 12 residues long. CDR3: CASSSGYNEQFF. In DNA form, the CDR3 reads TGTGCCAGCAGTTCAGGGTACAATGAGCAGTTCTTC.

The genes are TRBV18 and TRBJ2-2, with D possibly being TRBD2 (5 bases). The CDR3 runs 16 residues. Trimming left V 0 bases short and J 2 bases short, with 10 bases between. The V gene's germline CDR1 is KGHSH and CDR2 LQKENI. The CDR3 DNA reads as TGTGCCAGCTCACCACCGGCTCGGGGTAACACCGGGGAGCTGTTTTTT. Residues: CASSPPARGNTGELFF.

The chain joins TRBV5-1 to TRBJ1-6, with 8 nucleotides matching TRBD1. Per the germline V gene, CDR1 is SGHRS and CDR2 is YFSETQ. The CDR3 consists of 15 residues. The ends lost 4 bases at V and 5 bases at J; junction bases unmatched: 5. CDR3 sequence (DNA): TGCGCCAGCAGCGGATCACAGGGGGATAATTCACCCCTCCACTTT. This translates into CASSGSQGDNSPLHF.

V and J are TRBV30 and TRBJ2-2; TRBD2 agrees at 7 bases. The CDR3 sequence is 12 residues long. Germline loops: CDR1 GTSNPN, CDR2 SVGIG (reference sequence). Trimming removed 8 bases from V and 5 bases from J; junction bases left unmatched: 5. The CDR3 protein is CARWGGTGELFF. The CDR3 coding sequence is TGTGCCCGCTGGGGGGGTACCGGGGAGCTGTTTTTT.

The chain links TRBV2 to TRBJ2-5; TRBD2 agrees at 10 bases. The CDR3 sequence is 15 residues long. Germline V gene sequence: CDR1 SNHLY, CDR2 FYNNEI. J lost 6 bases, V lost 4 bases, and 8 bases had no gene match. CDR3 DNA sequence: TGTGCCAGCAGTGTCCAGCGGGGGGGGCTAAAGACCCAGTACTTC. This sequence encodes CASSVQRGGLKTQYF.

The J gene is TRBJ1-2, the V gene TRBV5-1; 8 bases line up with TRBD1. J lost 3 bases, V lost 5 bases, and 6 bases had no gene match. The CDR3 is 14 residues long. Germline values: CDR1 SGHRS, CDR2 YFSETQ. The CDR3 sequence is CASRGQGGDYGYTF. In DNA, the CDR3 is TGCGCCAGCAGAGGACAGGGAGGTGACTATGGCTACACCTTC. Full variable domain (rest looked up from reference TRBV5-1 and TRBJ1-2): KAGVTQTPRYLIKTRGQQVTLSCSPISGHRSVSWYQQTPGQGLQFLFEYFSETQRNKGNFPGRFSGRQFSNSRSEMNVSTLELGDSALYLCASRGQGGDYGYTFGSGTRLTVV.

V and J are TRBV6-1 and TRBJ2-3; TRBD1 might be the D (6 bases). The germline V gene has CDR1 MNHNS and CDR2 SASEGT. V was shortened by 6 bases and J by 10 bases, with 14 bases between the two germline ends. This CDR3 is 12 amino acids long. CDR3: CASSLQGAAQYF. In nucleotides, the CDR3 is TGTGCCAGCAGCTTACAGGGTGCGGCGCAGTATTTT.

The rearrangement links TRBV5-1 to TRBJ1-2; D is possibly TRBD1 (5 bases). This CDR3 is built from 14 residues. Germline V gene data show CDR1 as SGHRS and CDR2 as YFSETQ. Trimming took 4 bases from V and 4 from J, leaving 14 bases between them. In DNA form, the CDR3 reads TGCGCCAGCAGCCCCGGAACGGGGGGCTATGGCTACACCTTC. Protein product: CASSPGTGGYGYTF.

The genes are TRBV27 and TRBJ2-1, with D unresolved. The CDR3 contains 11 residues. The V and J ends lost 1 base and 9 bases respectively, with 4 bases between them. CDR1 is MNHEY and CDR2 is SMNVEV in the germline V gene (reference sequence). This CDR3 is CASSLYGEQFF. In DNA form, the CDR3 reads TGTGCCAGCAGTTTATACGGTGAGCAGTTCTTC.

J is TRBJ1-1 and V is TRBV4-2, with 10 bases aligning to TRBD1. J lost 5 bases, V lost 2 bases, and 2 bases had no gene match. The CDR3 has 14 residues. Germline V gives CDR1 LGHNA, CDR2 YNFKEQ. Here the CDR3 reads CASSQKDRGTEAFF. In DNA, the CDR3 is TGTGCCAGCAGCCAAAAGGACAGGGGGACTGAAGCTTTCTTT.

This chain joins TRBV20-1 and TRBJ1-1; 10 bases match TRBD1. Unmatched junction bases numbered 3, after V lost 3 bases and J lost 5 bases. The length of the CDR3 is 13 residues. Germline V gene lookup returns CDR1 DFQATT and CDR2 SNEGSKA (reference sequence). The CDR3, as DNA: TGCAGTGCTAGTCGACAGGGGGCAACTGAAGCTTTCTTT. Its translation is CSASRQGATEAFF.